Listed below are T cell receptor beta chains from one sample, sequenced in a study of blood T cell repertoires in COVID-19. Only in-frame clones appear in the TCRdb table, and some are missing; sequencing was by immunoSEQ multiplex PCR. This sample carries tens of thousands of clones, more than 65% of them seen once, and the ten largest clones take approximately 27%. The sequenced sample consisted of peripheral blood. All receptors come from a woman aged 80 or older with active or convalescent COVID-19. The CDR3 runs from the conserved cysteine through the conserved F or W. Fields, in order: V gene, clone size, D gene, J gene, CDR3 DNA, CDR3 protein. A D gene is named only where the DNA matches it firmly. Clone size is not always given. Where it is, it says once, few, many or a class for expanded clones.

V: TRBV5-1
size: .
D: TRBD1
J: TRBJ2-2
DNA: TGCGCCAGCAGCCCCGGGACAGGGAACACCGGGGAGCTGTTTTTT
CDR3: CASSPGTGNTGELFF

V: TRBV19
size: .
D: .
J: TRBJ2-1
DNA: TGTGCCAGTAGTATTATACTCTCTCCCCTCTCCTACAATGAGCAGTTCTTC
CDR3: CASSIILSPLSYNEQFF

V: TRBV7-8
size: .
D: TRBD2
J: TRBJ2-3
DNA: TGTGCCAGCAGCCGAGGACTAGCGGGGGCCCCTTCCACAGATACGCAGTATTTT
CDR3: CASSRGLAGAPSTDTQYF

V: TRBV5-4
size: .
D: .
J: TRBJ1-3
DNA: TGTGCCAGCAGCACATACAGTTTGGGGGGAGACACCATATATTTT
CDR3: CASSTYSLGGDTIYF

V: TRBV9
size: .
D: .
J: TRBJ2-7
DNA: TGTGCCAGCTCCCAGGCCCAGGGAACCGAGCAGTACTTC
CDR3: CASSQAQGTEQYF

V: TRBV23-1
size: .
D: TRBD1
J: TRBJ2-7
DNA: TGCGCCAGCAGTCCCCAGGACAGGGATGGACTCGTCTACGAGCAGTACTTC
CDR3: CASSPQDRDGLVYEQYF

V: TRBV5-8
size: once
D: .
J: TRBJ2-2
DNA: TGTGCCAGCAGCTTGAGAGACACAGGTCTCACCGGGGAGCTGTTTTTT
CDR3: CASSLRDTGLTGELFF

V: TRBV10-3
size: .
D: .
J: TRBJ2-5
DNA: TGTGCCATCTCCCGGACTGAAGAGACCCAGTACTTC
CDR3: CAISRTEETQYF

V: TRBV3-1/TRBV3-2
size: .
D: TRBD1
J: TRBJ2-2
DNA: TGTGCCAGCAGCACGACAGGGGGCGGGCCCGGGGAGCTGTTTTTT
CDR3: CASSTTGGGPGELFF

V: TRBV7-2
size: few
D: TRBD2
J: TRBJ2-5
DNA: TGTGCCAGCAGCTTAGCGCATGACCGGGGGGGGACCCAGTACTTC
CDR3: CASSLAHDRGGTQYF

V: TRBV6-6
size: .
D: TRBD2
J: TRBJ2-7
DNA: TGTGCCAGCAGTTACCGGACTAGCGGGGGCTTCCACGAGCAGTACTTC
CDR3: CASSYRTSGGFHEQYF

V: TRBV27
size: .
D: TRBD1
J: TRBJ1-2
DNA: TGTGCCAGCCGGACAGGGGGCTTGAATGGCTACACCTTC
CDR3: CASRTGGLNGYTF

V: TRBV5-4
size: many
D: .
J: TRBJ2-2
DNA: TGTGCCAGCAGCTTGGGGCAGACCGGGGAGCTGTTTTTT
CDR3: CASSLGQTGELFF

V: TRBV19
size: few
D: .
J: TRBJ1-5
DNA: TGTGCCAGTACGCAAGTCCGGACAGCTCAGCCCCAGCATTTT
CDR3: CASTQVRTAQPQHF

V: TRBV18
size: .
D: .
J: TRBJ1-3
DNA: TGTGCCAGCTCACCAAATTCGCAGGGCTCTGGAAACACCATATATTTT
CDR3: CASSPNSQGSGNTIYF

V: TRBV7-9
size: .
D: .
J: TRBJ1-1
DNA: TGTGCCAGCAGCGTTTCCCTAGGAGCTTTCTTT
CDR3: CASSVSLGAFF

V: TRBV7-3
size: medium-sized
D: .
J: TRBJ2-5
DNA: TGTGCCCCAGACGGGGTTCCGGGGGCCCAGTACTTC
CDR3: CAPDGVPGAQYF

V: TRBV7-9
size: few
D: .
J: TRBJ2-1
DNA: TGTGCCAGCAGCTTAGAGTCTACCCGGGGTGAGCAGTTCTTC
CDR3: CASSLESTRGEQFF

V: TRBV30
size: .
D: .
J: TRBJ2-5
DNA: TGTGCCTGGACTGGGACAAATCAAGAGACCCAGTACTTC
CDR3: CAWTGTNQETQYF

V: TRBV24-1
size: .
D: .
J: TRBJ2-2
DNA: TGTGCCACCAGTCTTTCCGGGGAGCTGTTTTTT
CDR3: CATSLSGELFF

V: TRBV10-3
size: .
D: .
J: TRBJ2-2
DNA: TGTGCCATCACAGGGAACGGGGAGCTGTTTTTT
CDR3: CAITGNGELFF

V: TRBV7-7
size: .
D: .
J: TRBJ2-3
DNA: TGTGCTAGCAGCACCGGACTTACTAGCACAGATACGCAGTATTTT
CDR3: CASSTGLTSTDTQYF

V: TRBV7-2
size: .
D: TRBD1
J: TRBJ1-2
DNA: TGTGCCAGCAGCATAACAGGGGACTTCTATGGCTACACCTTC
CDR3: CASSITGDFYGYTF

V: TRBV28
size: .
D: .
J: TRBJ1-1
DNA: TGTGCCAGCATATTTAGTCTGAACACTGAAGCTTTCTTT
CDR3: CASIFSLNTEAFF

V: TRBV28
size: .
D: TRBD1
J: TRBJ1-5
DNA: TGTGCCATCCGCAGGGGGCCGGTTCAGCCCCAGCATTTT
CDR3: CAIRRGPVQPQHF

V: TRBV7-9
size: .
D: TRBD1
J: TRBJ2-2
DNA: TGTGCCAGCAGCCGCAGGGGGTCCGGGGAGCTGTTTTTT
CDR3: CASSRRGSGELFF

V: TRBV6-6
size: .
D: TRBD1
J: TRBJ1-5
DNA: TGTGCCAGCAGTCGTGGACAGGGGAATCAGCCCCAGCATTTT
CDR3: CASSRGQGNQPQHF

V: TRBV2
size: .
D: TRBD1
J: TRBJ1-2
DNA: TGTGCCAGCAGTCCGGGACAGGGTGACTATGGCTACACCTTC
CDR3: CASSPGQGDYGYTF

V: TRBV4-3
size: .
D: .
J: TRBJ2-7
DNA: TGCGCCAGCAGCCAAGTAGTCGACACCTCCTACGAGCAGTACTTC
CDR3: CASSQVVDTSYEQYF

V: TRBV29-1
size: .
D: .
J: TRBJ1-6
DNA: TGCAGCGTTGGAGAAAGGGGATTTAATTCACCCCTCCACTTT
CDR3: CSVGERGFNSPLHF

V: TRBV6-6
size: .
D: .
J: TRBJ2-7
DNA: TGTGCCAGCAGTTCCAGGGGTGGCTACGAGCAGTACTTC
CDR3: CASSSRGGYEQYF

V: TRBV15
size: few
D: .
J: TRBJ1-3
DNA: TGTGCCACCAGCAACCGAGCCTCACGAGGTGGAAACACCATATATTTT
CDR3: CATSNRASRGGNTIYF

V: TRBV27
size: .
D: .
J: TRBJ1-1
DNA: TGTGCCAGCAGTCCACGTTGGGAGAGCACTGAAGCTTTCTTT
CDR3: CASSPRWESTEAFF

V: TRBV14
size: .
D: .
J: TRBJ1-3
DNA: TGTGCCAGCAGCCAAACTCTACGGGGAAACACCATATATTTT
CDR3: CASSQTLRGNTIYF

V: TRBV30
size: .
D: .
J: TRBJ1-2
DNA: TGTGCCTGGAGTGTACGGGACTCCCGGCTGGAAGGCTACACCTTC
CDR3: CAWSVRDSRLEGYTF

V: TRBV15
size: .
D: TRBD1
J: TRBJ2-4
DNA: TGTGCCACCAGCAGAGAACCAGGGGGAGCCAAAAACATTCAGTACTTC
CDR3: CATSREPGGAKNIQYF

V: TRBV6-2/TRBV6-3
size: .
D: .
J: TRBJ1-5
DNA: TGTGCCAGCAGTATACAGCAATTTTATCAACCCCAGCATTTT
CDR3: CASSIQQFYQPQHF

V: TRBV5-1
size: .
D: .
J: TRBJ1-4
DNA: TGCGCCAGCAGCTTGGAACCAGAGGTCGGAGTGGTGGAACTGTTTTTT
CDR3: CASSLEPEVGVVELFF

V: TRBV2
size: .
D: TRBD2
J: TRBJ2-7
DNA: TGTGCCAGCAAACAGACACTAGCGGGGGGCGCCTACGAGCAGTACTTC
CDR3: CASKQTLAGGAYEQYF

V: TRBV3-1/TRBV3-2
size: .
D: .
J: TRBJ1-1
DNA: TGTGCCAGCAGCCAAGATATTCGACTCACTGAAGCTTTCTTT
CDR3: CASSQDIRLTEAFF

V: TRBV3-1/TRBV3-2
size: .
D: .
J: TRBJ1-5
DNA: TGTGCCAGCAGCCGGGGGGGTAGCAATCAGCCCCAGCATTTT
CDR3: CASSRGGSNQPQHF

V: TRBV3-1/TRBV3-2
size: .
D: .
J: TRBJ2-7
DNA: TGTGCCAGCAGCCAGGACATTGGCGAGCAGTACTTC
CDR3: CASSQDIGEQYF

V: TRBV3-1/TRBV3-2
size: .
D: .
J: TRBJ2-7
DNA: TGTGCCAGCAGCCGCTGCCGAGGAGGGACCTACGAGCAGTACTTC
CDR3: CASSRCRGGTYEQYF

V: TRBV6-5
size: .
D: TRBD2
J: TRBJ2-3
DNA: TGTGCCAGCATTGGACTAGCGGGGGGGAAGCAGTATTTT
CDR3: CASIGLAGGKQYF

V: TRBV7-3
size: .
D: TRBD2
J: TRBJ2-1
DNA: TGTGCCAGCAGCTTCGGGGGGTTCGCGAATGAGCAGTTCTTC
CDR3: CASSFGGFANEQFF

V: TRBV18
size: .
D: TRBD1
J: TRBJ2-7
DNA: TGTGCCAGCTCAGCGTCCGGGACAGACTACGAGCAGTACTTC
CDR3: CASSASGTDYEQYF

V: TRBV7-2
size: .
D: TRBD2
J: TRBJ2-3
DNA: TGTGCCAGCAGCTTAATGGGGGGGGATACGCAGTATTTT
CDR3: CASSLMGGDTQYF

V: TRBV11-2
size: few
D: TRBD1
J: TRBJ2-7
DNA: TGTGCCAGCAGCTTAGACCCCGCAGGGGGCAACGAGCAGTACTTC
CDR3: CASSLDPAGGNEQYF

V: TRBV7-3
size: .
D: TRBD2
J: TRBJ2-3
DNA: TGTGCCAGCAGCTTAAGTATCCCTCAGGAGCGGGGGGGCGCGGCAGATACGCAGTATTTT
CDR3: CASSLSIPQERGGAADTQYF

V: TRBV7-8
size: few
D: .
J: TRBJ1-5
DNA: TGTGCCAGCAGCCCCCTATCCCAGGGTAGGCTGCATTTT
CDR3: CASSPLSQGRLHF

V: TRBV28
size: .
D: TRBD1
J: TRBJ2-7
DNA: TGTGCCAGCAGTTTTGATCAGGGACAGGGTTCCTACGAGCAGTACTTC
CDR3: CASSFDQGQGSYEQYF

V: TRBV5-1
size: .
D: .
J: TRBJ2-7
DNA: TGCGCCAGCAGCTCCGTCCCGGGACAAGACGACGAGCAGTACTTC
CDR3: CASSSVPGQDDEQYF

V: TRBV5-1
size: once
D: .
J: TRBJ1-1
DNA: TGCGCCAGCAAATCCGACTTTTCCGACACTGAAGCTTTCTTT
CDR3: CASKSDFSDTEAFF

V: TRBV28
size: .
D: TRBD1
J: TRBJ1-6
DNA: TGTGCCAGCAGTCCCTCCGGGACAGGTAATTCACCCCTCCACTTT
CDR3: CASSPSGTGNSPLHF

V: TRBV9
size: .
D: .
J: TRBJ2-2
DNA: TGTGCCAGCAGCGTAGAACTGGTTAGGTCTAGCGAACCCGGGGAGCTGTTTTTT
CDR3: CASSVELVRSSEPGELFF